Listed here is a single T cell receptor beta chain. The sample belongs to a study of blood T cell repertoires in COVID-19. Study-level background: Samples representing acute and convalescent COVID-19 were sourced from the United States, Italy and Spain. T cells, B-cell-depleted T cells, or PBMCs provided the cDNA or gDNA that served as material.

The CDR3 is 15 amino acids. V was cut by 0 bases and J by 3 bases, with 9 bases left in between. Per germline, CDR1 MNHEY and CDR2 SVGAGI. Per the original data handling: Amplification of reference gene primers was used by the study to estimate nucleated cell counts. Sequencing used immunoSEQ multiplex PCR; TCRdb keeps in-frame clones, though not all of them. D and trimming come from the DNA, and the V and J calls and clone size come from that table. The profile shows about 55,000 clones, 80% to 85% of them singletons. The gene calls are TRBV6-5 and TRBJ1-5; the D gene is possibly TRBD1 (6 bases). The TCR comes from a human donor in a cohort sampled during active or convalescent COVID-19. The source material was peripheral blood. CDR3 residues: CASSYSGGHNQPQHF. The CDR3 DNA sequence: TGTGCCAGCAGTTACTCCGGGGGGCACAATCAGCCCCAGCATTTT.